The clone carrying this T cell receptor (beta chain) came up a few times. Antigen unknown. The sample belongs to a study of vaccination and CD4 T cells after COVID-19. Across the whole study: Overlapping spike pools from SARS-CoV-2 and HCoV-NL63, HCoV-OC43 and HCoV-229E served as culture stimuli.

Oncomine TCR Beta short-read sequencing was applied to DNA from cultured CD4+ T cells. MiXCR was run by TCRdb on the PCR reads, yielding one entry per CDR3 protein. The table lists about 20,000 distinct CDR3 sequences, about 43% of them singletons, with 2.5% to 3% in the top ten. Treatment: roughly 10-day PBMC culture with coronavirus spike peptide pools or control peptides (ViraFEST assay). CD4+ T cells were isolated by negative selection after less than eleven days of culture. The TCR comes from a human donor who had recovered from COVID-19. Sequences were derived from CD4+ T cells from blood, cultured in vitro, sampled after SARS-CoV-2 vaccination.

In DNA, the CDR3 is TGTGCCACCAGCAGAGATCTTGCGGGCGAAGCAGAGACCCAGTACTTC. Its translation is CATSRDLAGEAETQYF. The chain is built from TRBV15 and TRBJ2-5; a possible D gene is TRBD2 (5 bases). Germline V lookup: CDR1 LNHNV, CDR2 YYDKDF (reference sequence). Trimming removed 0 bases from V and 4 bases from J, with 15 bases in between. The CDR3 has 16 amino acids.